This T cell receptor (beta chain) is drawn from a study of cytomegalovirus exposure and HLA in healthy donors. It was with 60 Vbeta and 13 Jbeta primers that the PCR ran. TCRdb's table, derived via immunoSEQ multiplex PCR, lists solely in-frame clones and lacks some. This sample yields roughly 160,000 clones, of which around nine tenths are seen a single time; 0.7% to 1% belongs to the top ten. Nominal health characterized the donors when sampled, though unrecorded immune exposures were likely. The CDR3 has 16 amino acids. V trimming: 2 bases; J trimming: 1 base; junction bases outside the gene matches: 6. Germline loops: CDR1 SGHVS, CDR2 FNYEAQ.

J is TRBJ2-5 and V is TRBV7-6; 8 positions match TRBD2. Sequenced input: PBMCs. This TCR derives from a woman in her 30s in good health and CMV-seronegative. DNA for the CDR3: TGTGCCAGCAGCTTATTCGAGCGGGGGCCCCAAGAGACCCAGTACTTC. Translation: CASSLFERGPQETQYF.